These T cell receptor beta chains were read from a single sample in a study of blood T cell repertoires in COVID-19. The method was immunoSEQ multiplex PCR; TCRdb's version includes in-frame clones alone and lacks a portion of them. Of roughly 150,000 clones in the sample, 60% to 85% were seen once. Input material: peripheral blood. The source of these receptors is a man aged 50-60 years with active or convalescent COVID-19. Both conserved end residues are part of each CDR3. Each record gives: J gene, clone size, V gene, D gene, CDR3 protein, CDR3 DNA. A D gene is named only where the DNA matches it firmly. Part of the rows lack a size; the others show once, few, many or a class for expanded clones.

>TRBJ1-2|NA|TRBV28|TRBD1
CASRDRAGYGYTF
TGTGCCAGCCGAGACAGGGCCGGCTATGGCTACACCTTC
>TRBJ1-6|NA|TRBV9|NA
CASSVGGSPPLHF
TGTGCCAGCAGCGTAGGCGGGTCTCCACCCCTCCACTTT
>TRBJ1-6|few|TRBV9|TRBD1
CASRPGQADSPLHF
TGTGCCAGCAGGCCGGGACAGGCGGATTCACCCCTCCACTTT
>TRBJ2-1|NA|TRBV27|NA
CASSFVTAGEQFF
TGTGCCAGCAGTTTCGTGACAGCAGGTGAGCAGTTCTTC
>TRBJ2-7|NA|TRBV11-1|NA
CASSLEVHEQYF
TGTGCCAGCAGCCTGGAGGTCCACGAGCAGTACTTC
>TRBJ2-3|NA|TRBV9|TRBD1
CASSFTGALTDTQYF
TGTGCCAGCAGCTTCACAGGGGCCCTCACAGATACGCAGTATTTT
>TRBJ2-2|many|TRBV2|NA
CATQGQNTGELFF
TGTGCCACGCAGGGCCAAAACACCGGGGAGCTGTTTTTT
>TRBJ2-1|NA|TRBV27|TRBD2
CASSAGTSGLGTDEQFF
TGTGCCAGCAGTGCCGGGACTAGCGGCCTGGGGACGGATGAGCAGTTCTTC
>TRBJ1-2|NA|TRBV7-2|NA
CASSLGPGSYGYTF
TGTGCCAGCAGCTTAGGCCCGGGATCCTATGGCTACACCTTC
>TRBJ2-1|NA|TRBV9|TRBD2
CASSITGFGGASGRASYNEQFF
TGTGCCAGCAGCATTACCGGGTTTGGGGGAGCTAGCGGGAGGGCCTCCTACAATGAGCAGTTCTTC
>TRBJ2-7|NA|TRBV30|NA
CAWSVEGMGEQYF
TGTGCCTGGAGTGTGGAGGGAATGGGGGAGCAGTACTTC
>TRBJ2-6|NA|TRBV29-1|TRBD1
CSVGTAASGANVLTF
TGCAGCGTGGGGACAGCAGCGTCTGGGGCCAACGTCCTGACTTTC
>TRBJ2-7|NA|TRBV27|TRBD2
CASSSGLGASYEQYF
TGTGCCAGCAGTTCGGGACTAGGGGCCTCCTACGAGCAGTACTTC
>TRBJ2-1|NA|TRBV3-1/TRBV3-2|TRBD2
CASSPRLAANTYNEQFF
TGTGCCAGCAGTCCAAGACTAGCAGCGAATACCTACAATGAGCAGTTCTTC
>TRBJ2-2|few|TRBV19|NA
CASSMLASNTGELFF
TGTGCCAGTAGTATGCTCGCGTCGAACACCGGGGAGCTGTTTTTT
>TRBJ1-4|NA|TRBV28|NA
CASSLVSGANLYNEKLFF
TGTGCCAGCAGTTTAGTCTCAGGGGCCAATCTCTATAATGAAAAACTGTTTTTT
>TRBJ2-2|NA|TRBV18|TRBD1
CASSPRTGLTGELFF
TGTGCCAGCTCACCAAGGACAGGATTGACCGGGGAGCTGTTTTTT
>TRBJ2-7|NA|TRBV9|TRBD2
CASSVEGTSGYEQYF
TGTGCCAGCAGCGTAGAAGGAACTAGCGGCTACGAGCAGTACTTC
>TRBJ2-7|few|TRBV10-3|NA
CAISEYRDSSYEQYF
TGTGCCATCAGTGAGTACAGGGATAGCTCCTACGAGCAGTACTTC
>TRBJ2-2|NA|TRBV7-9|TRBD2
CASSLTSGIVGELFF
TGTGCCAGCAGCCTGACTAGCGGGATCGTCGGGGAGCTGTTTTTT
>TRBJ2-1|NA|TRBV19|TRBD2
CASIGTSGSFNEQFF
TGTGCCAGTATCGGGACTAGCGGGAGTTTCAATGAGCAGTTCTTC
>TRBJ1-6|NA|TRBV7-2|NA
CASLRGGSSRNSPLHF
TGTGCCAGCTTACGGGGGGGGTCCTCAAGGAATTCACCCCTCCACTTT
>TRBJ2-1|NA|TRBV30|TRBD2
CAWSSKLAGGPNEQFF
TGTGCCTGGAGCAGCAAGTTAGCGGGAGGGCCCAATGAGCAGTTCTTC
>TRBJ2-5|NA|TRBV18|TRBD2
CASSPLASGGQETQYF
TGTGCCAGCTCACCCTTGGCTAGCGGAGGCCAAGAGACCCAGTACTTC
>TRBJ1-6|NA|TRBV27|NA
CASSLNIHNSPLHF
TGTGCCAGCAGTTTAAATATCCATAATTCACCCCTCCACTTT
>TRBJ2-7|large|TRBV27|TRBD2
CASSSTSEAEQYF
TGTGCCAGCAGTTCGACTAGCGAGGCCGAGCAGTACTTC
>TRBJ2-7|NA|TRBV5-1|TRBD2
CASSWTSGRYEQYF
TGCGCCAGCAGCTGGACTAGCGGGAGATACGAGCAGTACTTC
>TRBJ1-5|once|TRBV18|NA
CASSPGTGNQPQHF
TGTGCCAGCTCACCGGGCACCGGCAATCAGCCCCAGCATTTT
>TRBJ2-5|NA|TRBV29-1|NA
CSVDYPMAQYF
TGCAGCGTTGACTACCCTATGGCCCAGTACTTC
>TRBJ1-5|NA|TRBV24-1|TRBD1
CATSDQGGGNQPQHF
TGTGCCACCAGTGATCAGGGGGGTGGCAATCAGCCCCAGCATTTT
>TRBJ2-7|NA|TRBV21-1|NA
CASIRTSGVSYEQYF
TGTGCCAGCATCAGGACTAGCGGGGTCTCCTACGAGCAGTACTTC
>TRBJ1-2|NA|TRBV24-1|NA
CATSDFANYGYTF
TGTGCCACCAGTGATTTTGCGAACTATGGCTACACCTTC
>TRBJ2-5|NA|TRBV7-9|NA
CASSLGRLATYQETQYF
TGTGCCAGCAGCTTAGGTCGGCTAGCGACCTACCAAGAGACCCAGTACTTC
>TRBJ2-1|NA|TRBV5-1|NA
CASSLDPSSAYNEQFF
TGCGCCAGCAGCTTGGATCCGAGTTCTGCCTACAATGAGCAGTTCTTC
>TRBJ2-1|NA|TRBV5-1|TRBD2
CASSSYGREGNEQFF
TGCGCCAGCAGCTCATACGGGCGGGAGGGCAATGAGCAGTTCTTC
>TRBJ2-3|NA|TRBV3-1/TRBV3-2|NA
CASSLTDTQYF
TGTGCCAGCAGTCTCACAGATACGCAGTATTTT
>TRBJ2-5|NA|TRBV29-1|NA
CSVLRPGETQYF
TGCAGCGTTCTACGTCCCGGGGAGACCCAGTACTTC
>TRBJ2-4|NA|TRBV14|TRBD2
CASSQGGLAGAPGKNIQYF
TGTGCCAGCAGCCAAGGGGGACTAGCGGGAGCCCCGGGCAAAAACATTCAGTACTTC
>TRBJ2-7|NA|TRBV27|TRBD2
CASKSAGGRAYEQYF
TGTGCCAGCAAATCGGCGGGGGGGCGGGCCTACGAGCAGTACTTC
>TRBJ2-1|NA|TRBV6-5|TRBD2
CASSSPGGLNEQFF
TGTGCCAGCAGTTCGCCGGGAGGGCTTAATGAGCAGTTCTTC
>TRBJ2-1|few|TRBV23-1|TRBD2
CASSQSRGVGTSSNEQFF
TGCGCCAGCAGTCAATCACGGGGAGTAGGGACTAGTAGCAATGAGCAGTTCTTC
>TRBJ2-3|NA|TRBV7-2|NA
CASSLIGGGIGTDTQYF
TGTGCCAGCAGCCTCATCGGGGGAGGCATCGGCACAGATACGCAGTATTTT
>TRBJ2-3|NA|TRBV5-8|TRBD2
CASSFGTSRFSSTDTQYF
TGTGCCAGCAGCTTTGGGACTAGCAGATTTTCTAGCACAGATACGCAGTATTTT
>TRBJ2-3|NA|TRBV10-1|TRBD1
CASSYDRGSADTQYF
TGCGCCAGCAGTTATGACAGGGGATCTGCAGATACGCAGTATTTT
>TRBJ2-7|NA|TRBV28|TRBD1
CASRQGQGPKQYEQYF
TGTGCCAGCAGGCAAGGACAGGGACCTAAACAGTACGAGCAGTACTTC